One T cell receptor beta chain is described in this entry. The protocol was immunoSEQ multiplex PCR, while the TCRdb copy is restricted to in-frame clones and leaves out a portion. The repertoire includes 310,000 or so clones, 80% to 90% of them detected once, and roughly a tenth sits in the top ten. Germline CDR1 is KGHSH and CDR2 is LQKENI. V lost 3 bases to trimming and J lost 4 bases; unmatched junction nucleotides: 2. CDR3 length equals 14 residues. The data are from a study of blood T cell repertoires in COVID-19. Study background: Specimens from acute and convalescent COVID-19 originated in the United States, Italy and Spain.

Cohort assignment relied on participant-reported clinical history. The clonotype was recovered from a young woman who had recovered from COVID-19. This chain joins TRBV18 and TRBJ1-1; 10 nucleotides line up with TRBD1. Specimen: PBMCs or T cells enriched from blood (not recorded which). CDR3 loop: CASSPGTGVTEAFF. In DNA form, the CDR3 reads TGTGCCAGCTCACCCGGGACAGGGGTCACTGAAGCTTTCTTT. Filled out from reference TRBV18 and TRBJ1-1, the complete variable domain reads NAGVMQNPRHLVRRRGQEARLRCSPMKGHSHVYWYRQLPEEGLKFMVYLQKENIIDESGMPKERFSAEFPKEGPSILRIQQVVRGDSAAYFCASSPGTGVTEAFFGQGTRLTVV.